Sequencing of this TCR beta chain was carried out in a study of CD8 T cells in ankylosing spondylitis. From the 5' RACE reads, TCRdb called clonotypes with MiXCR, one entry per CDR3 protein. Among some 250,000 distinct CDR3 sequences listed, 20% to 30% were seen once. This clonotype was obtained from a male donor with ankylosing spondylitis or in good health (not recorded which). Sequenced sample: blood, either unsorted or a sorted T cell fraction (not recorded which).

Here the CDR3 DNA reads TGTGCCAGCAGGGACAGGGGAAGGAGCTACGAGCAGTACTTC. This encodes CASRDRGRSYEQYF. The J gene is TRBJ2-7, the V gene TRBV12-3 or TRBV12-4; 9 bases agree with TRBD1. The CDR3 is made up of 14 amino acids. J gave up 3 bases and V 6 bases, and 6 bases lay outside the gene matches.